This record covers a single T cell receptor (beta chain). Antigen unknown. The CDR3 covers 16 residues. The data are from a study of long-term antiretroviral therapy in people with HIV. Points from the study as a whole: Whereas controls had wider CDR3 length ranges, HIV repertoires had narrower ones. Diversity went up after ART and still fell short of transplant donor controls. Repertoire dominance by clones expanded before ART was seen at all time points.

This was the immunoSEQ v3.0 assay at survey level. TCRdb's copy holds only in-frame clones and misses some; the assay was immunoSEQ multiplex PCR. The sample has some 16,000 clones, around 83% seen once. This specimen was unsorted PBMCs, taken 0.5 years after starting antiretroviral therapy. The clonotype was recovered from a middle-aged woman with HIV. V and J are TRBV21-1 and TRBJ1-5; the tabulated D call, TRBD1, remains unverified against the DNA. TRBV21-1 is marked as a pseudogene. The CDR3 DNA reads as TGTGCCAGCAGCAAAGTAGGGGGCCCCTTCAATCAGCCCCAGCATTTT. This codes for CASSKVGGPFNQPQHF.